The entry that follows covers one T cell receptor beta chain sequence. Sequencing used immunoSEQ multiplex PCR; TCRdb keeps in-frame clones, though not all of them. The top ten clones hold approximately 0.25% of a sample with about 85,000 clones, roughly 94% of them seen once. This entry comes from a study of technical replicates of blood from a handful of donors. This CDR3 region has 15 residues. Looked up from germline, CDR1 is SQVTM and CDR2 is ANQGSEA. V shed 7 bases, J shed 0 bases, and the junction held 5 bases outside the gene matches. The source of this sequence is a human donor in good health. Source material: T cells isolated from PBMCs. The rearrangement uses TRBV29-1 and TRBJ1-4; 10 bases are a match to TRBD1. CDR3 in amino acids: CSARQGATTNEKLFF. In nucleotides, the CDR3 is TGCAGCGCAAGACAGGGGGCCACAACTAATGAAAAACTGTTTTTT.